The clone carrying this TCR beta chain was counted between two and nine times. What it binds is not known. Sequenced by immunoSEQ multiplex PCR; TCRdb stores in-frame clones only, minus some. The sample shows 4,000 to 6,000 clones, 50% to 60% of them seen only once. CDR3 length: 14 residues. These data are taken from a study of T cells in localized non-small cell lung cancer. General observations from the study: The appearance of a median approximately 60 of the top 100 tumor clones was seen in adjacent lung.

The sequence was collected from a male donor older than 55 with stage I squamous cell lung carcinoma. The chain recombines TRBV7-5 with TRBJ2-7. TRBV7-5 is given as a pseudogene. Specimen: lymph node tissue, collected before any cancer treatment. The CDR3 DNA reads as TGTGCCAGCAGCTTAGAGCCAGGGAGCTACGAGCAGTACTTC. Protein product: CASSLEPGSYEQYF.